This TCR beta chain was captured in a study of blood T cell repertoires in COVID-19. Study-level background: The analysed material was cDNA or gDNA that came from T cells, B-cell-depleted T cells, or PBMCs.

Method: immunoSEQ multiplex PCR; TCRdb's copy keeps in-frame clones and lacks some. The table has 95,000 to 100,000 clones, about 84% seen once; the top ten hold 24%. Input material: peripheral blood. The receptor was derived from a human donor in a cohort sampled during active COVID-19.

The CDR3 sequence is CASSPPRGGADSPLHF. The CDR3 DNA follows: TGCGCCAGCAGCCCACCAAGGGGGGGGGCGGATTCACCCCTCCACTTT. The chain joins TRBV4-1 to TRBJ1-6; possible D gene TRBD1, 6 bases. The CDR3 extends over 16 amino acids. Per the germline V gene, CDR1 is MGHRA and CDR2 is YSYEKL. V was trimmed by 4 bases and J by 8 bases, leaving 18 bases between them.